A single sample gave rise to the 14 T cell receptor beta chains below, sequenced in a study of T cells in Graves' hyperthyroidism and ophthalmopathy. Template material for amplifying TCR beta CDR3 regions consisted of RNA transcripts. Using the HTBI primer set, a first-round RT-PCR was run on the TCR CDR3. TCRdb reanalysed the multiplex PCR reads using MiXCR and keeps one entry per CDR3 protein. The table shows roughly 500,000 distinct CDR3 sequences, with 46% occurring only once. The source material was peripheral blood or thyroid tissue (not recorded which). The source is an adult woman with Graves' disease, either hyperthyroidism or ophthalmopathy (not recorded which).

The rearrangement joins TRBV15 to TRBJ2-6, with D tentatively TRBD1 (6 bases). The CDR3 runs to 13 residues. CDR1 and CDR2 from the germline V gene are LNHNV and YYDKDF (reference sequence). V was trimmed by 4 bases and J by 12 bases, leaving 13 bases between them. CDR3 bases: TGTGCCACCAGCATAAACAGGGACGGCGTCCTGACTTTC. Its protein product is CATSINRDGVLTF.

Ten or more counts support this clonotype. CDR3 bases: TGCGCCAGCAGCCATAACACAGGGAGCTCCAGTAGCGAGCAGTACTTC. Amino acids: CASSHNTGSSSSEQYF. The chain has TRBV4-1 and TRBJ2-7; D might be TRBD1 (6 bases). V was cut by 3 bases and J by 6 bases, with 21 bases left in between. Germline V gene data show CDR1 as MGHRA and CDR2 as YSYEKL. The CDR3 spans 16 residues.

CDR3 in DNA: TGTGCCAGCGTGATTGATGCCGGGACAACCTGGGGTGAAGCTTTCTTT. Protein product: CASVIDAGTTWGEAFF. This sequence joins TRBV11-2 and TRBJ1-1, with D possibly being TRBD1 (6 bases). CDR3 length equals 16 residues. Trimming shortened V by 8 bases and J by 7 bases, and 26 bases separated the two germline ends. Germline lookup yields CDR1 SGHAT and CDR2 FQNNGV. The full variable domain, with the rest looked up from reference TRBV11-2 and TRBJ1-1, is EAGVAQSPRYKIIEKRQSVAFWCNPISGHATLYWYQQILGQGPKLLIQFQNNGVVDDSQLPKDRFSAERLKGVDSTLKIQPAKLEDSAVYLCASVIDAGTTWGEAFFGQGTRLTVV.

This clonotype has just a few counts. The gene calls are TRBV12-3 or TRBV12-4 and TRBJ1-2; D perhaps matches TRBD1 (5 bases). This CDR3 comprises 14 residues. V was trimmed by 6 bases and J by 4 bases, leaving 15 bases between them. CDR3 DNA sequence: TGTGCCAGCAGCACCCCGGGGGAGCCCTATGGCTACACCTTC. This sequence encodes CASSTPGEPYGYTF.

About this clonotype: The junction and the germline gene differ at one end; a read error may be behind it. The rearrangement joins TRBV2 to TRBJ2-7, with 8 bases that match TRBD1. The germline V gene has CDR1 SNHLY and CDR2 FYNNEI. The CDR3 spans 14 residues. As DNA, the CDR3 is TGTGCCAGCAATGGACAGGGTTCCACCGGGGAGCTGTACTTC. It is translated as CASNGQGSTGELYF.

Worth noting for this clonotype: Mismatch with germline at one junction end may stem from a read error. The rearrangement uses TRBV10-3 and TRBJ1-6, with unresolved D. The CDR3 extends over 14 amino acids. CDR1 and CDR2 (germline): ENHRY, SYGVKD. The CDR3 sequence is CTISEFTADSPLHF. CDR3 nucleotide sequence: TGTACCATCAGTGAGTTTACGGCAGATTCACCCCTCCACTTT.

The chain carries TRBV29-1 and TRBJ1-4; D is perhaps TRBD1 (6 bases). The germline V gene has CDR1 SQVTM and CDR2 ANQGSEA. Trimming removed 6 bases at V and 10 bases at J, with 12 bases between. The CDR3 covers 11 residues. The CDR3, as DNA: TGCAGCGTGTCCGTAGGGGGAAAACTGTTTTTT. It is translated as CSVSVGGKLFF.

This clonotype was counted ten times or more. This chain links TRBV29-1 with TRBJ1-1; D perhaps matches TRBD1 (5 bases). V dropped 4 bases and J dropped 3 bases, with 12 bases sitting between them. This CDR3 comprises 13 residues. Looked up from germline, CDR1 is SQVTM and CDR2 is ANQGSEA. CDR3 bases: TGCAGCGTTGCCCTGACAGAGGACACTGAAGCTTTCTTT. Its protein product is CSVALTEDTEAFF. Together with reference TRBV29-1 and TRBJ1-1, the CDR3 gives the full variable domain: SAVISQKPSRDICQRGTSLTIQCQVDSQVTMMFWYRQQPGQSLTLIATANQGSEATYESGFVIDKFPISRPNLTFSTLTVSNMSPEDSSIYLCSVALTEDTEAFFGQGTRLTVV.

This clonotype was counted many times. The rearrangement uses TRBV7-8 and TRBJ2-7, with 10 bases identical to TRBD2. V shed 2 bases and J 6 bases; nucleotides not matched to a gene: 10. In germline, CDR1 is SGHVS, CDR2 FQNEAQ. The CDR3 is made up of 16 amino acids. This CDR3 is CASSLYEIAGGGEQYF. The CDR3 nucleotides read TGTGCCAGCAGCTTATATGAGATAGCGGGAGGTGGCGAGCAGTACTTC.

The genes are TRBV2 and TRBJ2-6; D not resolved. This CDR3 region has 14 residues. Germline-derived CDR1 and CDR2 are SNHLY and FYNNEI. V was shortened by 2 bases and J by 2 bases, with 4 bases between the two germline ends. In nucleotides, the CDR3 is TGTGCCAGCAGTGAATCGGCTGGGGCCAACGTCCTGACTTTC. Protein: CASSESAGANVLTF.

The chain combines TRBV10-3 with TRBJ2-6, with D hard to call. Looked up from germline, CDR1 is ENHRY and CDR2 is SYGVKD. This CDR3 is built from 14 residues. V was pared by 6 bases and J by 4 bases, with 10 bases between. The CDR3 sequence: CAISGYTGANVLTF. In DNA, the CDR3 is TGTGCCATCAGCGGTTATACAGGGGCCAACGTCCTGACTTTC.

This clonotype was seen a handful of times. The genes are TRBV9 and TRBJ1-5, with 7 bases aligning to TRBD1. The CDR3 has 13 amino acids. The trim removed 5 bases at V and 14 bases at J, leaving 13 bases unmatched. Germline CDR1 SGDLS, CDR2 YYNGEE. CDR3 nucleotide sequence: TGTGCCAGCAGTTTATCCCGGACAGGACTGAAGCATTTT. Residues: CASSLSRTGLKHF.

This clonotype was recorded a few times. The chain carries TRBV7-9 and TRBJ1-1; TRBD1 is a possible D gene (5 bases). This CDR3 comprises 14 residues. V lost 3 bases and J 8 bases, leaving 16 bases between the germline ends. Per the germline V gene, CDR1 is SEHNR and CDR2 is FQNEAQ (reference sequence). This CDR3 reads CASSLWTSGWEAFF. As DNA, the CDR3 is TGTGCCAGCAGCTTGTGGACATCCGGGTGGGAAGCTTTCTTT. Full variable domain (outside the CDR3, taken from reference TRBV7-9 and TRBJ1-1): DTGVSQNPRHKITKRGQNVTFRCDPISEHNRLYWYRQTLGQGPEFLTYFQNEAQLEKSRLLSDRFSAERPKGSFSTLEIQRTEQGDSAMYLCASSLWTSGWEAFFGQGTRLTVV.

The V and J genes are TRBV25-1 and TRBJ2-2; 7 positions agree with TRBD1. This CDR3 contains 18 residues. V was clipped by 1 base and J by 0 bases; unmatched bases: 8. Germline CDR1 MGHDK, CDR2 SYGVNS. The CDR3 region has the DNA TGTGCCAGCAGTGAATCGCCAGGGGGAACAACGAACACCGGGGAGCTGTTTTTT. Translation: CASSESPGGTTNTGELFF.